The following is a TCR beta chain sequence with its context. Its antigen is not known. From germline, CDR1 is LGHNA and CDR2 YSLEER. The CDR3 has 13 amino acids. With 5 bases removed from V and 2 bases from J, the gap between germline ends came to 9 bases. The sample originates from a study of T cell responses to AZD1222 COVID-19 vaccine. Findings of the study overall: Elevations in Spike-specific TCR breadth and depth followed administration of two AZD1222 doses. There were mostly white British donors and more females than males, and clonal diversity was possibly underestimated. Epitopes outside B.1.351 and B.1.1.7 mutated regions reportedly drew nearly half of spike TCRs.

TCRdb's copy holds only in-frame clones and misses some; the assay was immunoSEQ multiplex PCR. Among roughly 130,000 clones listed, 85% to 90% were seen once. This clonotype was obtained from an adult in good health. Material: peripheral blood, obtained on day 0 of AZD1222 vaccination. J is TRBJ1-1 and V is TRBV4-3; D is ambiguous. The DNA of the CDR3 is TGCGCCAGCAGCTACCCGGGAAACACTGAAGCTTTCTTT. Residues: CASSYPGNTEAFF.